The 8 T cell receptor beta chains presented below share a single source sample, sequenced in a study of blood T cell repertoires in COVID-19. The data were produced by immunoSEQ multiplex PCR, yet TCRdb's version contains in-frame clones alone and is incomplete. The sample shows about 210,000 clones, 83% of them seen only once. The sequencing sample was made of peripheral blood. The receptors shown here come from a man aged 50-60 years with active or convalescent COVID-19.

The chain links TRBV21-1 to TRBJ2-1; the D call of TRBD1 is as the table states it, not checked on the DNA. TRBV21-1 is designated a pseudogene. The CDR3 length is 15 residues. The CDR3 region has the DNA TGTGCCAGCAGCAAATCGGAGGACAGAAACAATGAGCAGTTCTTC. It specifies CASSKSEDRNNEQFF.

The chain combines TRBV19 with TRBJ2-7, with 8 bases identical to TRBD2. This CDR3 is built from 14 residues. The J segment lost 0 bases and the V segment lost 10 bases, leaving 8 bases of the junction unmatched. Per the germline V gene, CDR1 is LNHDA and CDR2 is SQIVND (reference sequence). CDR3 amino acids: CAITTSVISYEQYF. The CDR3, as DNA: TGTGCCATAACGACTAGCGTGATCTCCTACGAGCAGTACTTC.

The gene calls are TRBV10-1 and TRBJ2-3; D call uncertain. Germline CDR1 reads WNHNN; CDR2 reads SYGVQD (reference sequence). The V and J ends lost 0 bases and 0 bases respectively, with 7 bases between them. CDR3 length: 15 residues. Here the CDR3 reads CASSESARSTDTQYF. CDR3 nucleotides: TGCGCCAGCAGTGAGTCGGCTAGGAGCACAGATACGCAGTATTTT.

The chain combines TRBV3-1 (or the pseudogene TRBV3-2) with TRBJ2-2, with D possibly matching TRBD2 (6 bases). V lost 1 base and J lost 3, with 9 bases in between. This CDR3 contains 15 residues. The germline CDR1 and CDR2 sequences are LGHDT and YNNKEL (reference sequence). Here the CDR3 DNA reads TGTGCCAGCAGCCAAGGGGACTCTTACACCGGGGAGCTGTTTTTT. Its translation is CASSQGDSYTGELFF.

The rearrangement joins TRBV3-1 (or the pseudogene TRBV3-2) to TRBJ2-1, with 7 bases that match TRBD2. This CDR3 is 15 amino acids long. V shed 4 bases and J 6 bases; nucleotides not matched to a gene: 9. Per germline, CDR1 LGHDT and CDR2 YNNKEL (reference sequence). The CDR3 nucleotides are TGTGCCAGCAGCCGGCTTCGCGGGGGATCCAATGAGCAGTTCTTC. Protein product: CASSRLRGGSNEQFF.

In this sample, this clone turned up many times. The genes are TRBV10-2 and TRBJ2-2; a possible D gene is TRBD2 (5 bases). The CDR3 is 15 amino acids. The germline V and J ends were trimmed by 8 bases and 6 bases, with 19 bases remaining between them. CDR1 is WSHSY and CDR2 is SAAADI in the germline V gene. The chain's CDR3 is CASGSGIPVAGELFF. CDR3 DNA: TGCGCCAGCGGATCCGGGATCCCTGTCGCCGGGGAGCTGTTTTTT.

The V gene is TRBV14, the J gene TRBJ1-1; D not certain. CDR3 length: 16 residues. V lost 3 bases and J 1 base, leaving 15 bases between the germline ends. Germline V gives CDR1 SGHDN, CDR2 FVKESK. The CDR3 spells CASSHAYPSENTEAFF. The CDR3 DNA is TGTGCCAGCAGCCACGCCTATCCGAGTGAGAACACTGAAGCTTTCTTT. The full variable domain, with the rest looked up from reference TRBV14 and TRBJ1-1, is EAGVTQFPSHSVIEKGQTVTLRCDPISGHDNLYWYRRVMGKEIKFLLHFVKESKQDESGMPNNRFLAERTGGTYSTLKVQPAELEDSGVYFCASSHAYPSENTEAFFGQGTRLTVV.

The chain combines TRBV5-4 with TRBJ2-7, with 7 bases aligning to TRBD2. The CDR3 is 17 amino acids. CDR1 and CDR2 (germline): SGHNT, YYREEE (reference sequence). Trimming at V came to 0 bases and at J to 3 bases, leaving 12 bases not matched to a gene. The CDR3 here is CASSLVLTSRGNYEQYF. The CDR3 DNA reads TGTGCCAGCAGCTTGGTCCTGACTAGCCGGGGCAACTACGAGCAGTACTTC.